Listed here are 21 T cell receptor beta chains from one sample, sequenced in a study of shared clonotypes between healthy human individuals. Clones were sequenced by immunoSEQ multiplex PCR, and TCRdb holds only the in-frame ones, with some missing. The sample holds a few million clones, 90% to 95% seen once. Sequencing input: naive CD4+ T cells sorted from blood. Subset denoted: CD45RA+ positively selected. The receptors come from a man between 18 and 29 years old in good health.

About this clone itself: Other DNA sequences within the sample encode an identical CDR3. The J gene is TRBJ1-4, the V gene TRBV5-1; D might be TRBD1 (5 bases). Trimming cost V 2 bases and J 1 base, with 9 bases left between them. Germline lookup yields CDR1 SGHRS and CDR2 YFSETQ. The CDR3 totals 15 residues. CDR3 sequence: CASSLGDGTNEKLFF. For the CDR3, the DNA is TGCGCCAGCAGCTTAGGGGACGGAACTAATGAAAAACTGTTTTTT. Looking up the rest from reference TRBV5-1 and TRBJ1-4 gives the full variable domain: KAGVTQTPRYLIKTRGQQVTLSCSPISGHRSVSWYQQTPGQGLQFLFEYFSETQRNKGNFPGRFSGRQFSNSRSEMNVSTLELGDSALYLCASSLGDGTNEKLFFGSGTQLSVL.

The V call is TRBV5-1, the J call TRBJ2-3; perhaps TRBD1 as D (6 bases). Germline V CDR1 and CDR2: SGHRS, YFSETQ. This CDR3 region has 15 residues. V was shortened by 1 base and J by 0 bases, with 9 bases between the two germline ends. Written as DNA, the CDR3 is TGCGCCAGCAGCTTGACAGGGCCCAGCACAGATACGCAGTATTTT. Translating gives CASSLTGPSTDTQYF. The full variable domain, rest sourced from reference TRBV5-1 and TRBJ2-3, is KAGVTQTPRYLIKTRGQQVTLSCSPISGHRSVSWYQQTPGQGLQFLFEYFSETQRNKGNFPGRFSGRQFSNSRSEMNVSTLELGDSALYLCASSLTGPSTDTQYFGPGTRLTVL.

In the case of this clone: This sample includes further DNA sequences coding for the same CDR3. The chain is built from TRBV5-1 and TRBJ2-1, with 9 bases fitting TRBD2. V was pared by 2 bases and J by 4 bases, with 4 bases of the junction left unmatched. In germline, CDR1 is SGHRS, CDR2 YFSETQ. The CDR3 consists of 15 residues. The CDR3 loop reads CASSLSGGPYNEQFF. CDR3 nucleotide sequence: TGCGCCAGCAGCTTAAGCGGGGGGCCATACAATGAGCAGTTCTTC.

This chain uses TRBV30 with TRBJ2-3, with 7 bases that match TRBD2. The CDR3 totals 15 residues. The trim removed 1 base at V and 1 base at J, leaving 5 bases unmatched. CDR1 and CDR2 (germline): GTSNPN, SVGIG (reference sequence). CDR3 DNA: TGTGCCTGGAGTGGTAGTCTAGCGGGCACAGATACGCAGTATTTT. Its translation: CAWSGSLAGTDTQYF. The whole variable domain, filled in from reference TRBV30 and TRBJ2-3, reads SQTIHQWPATLVQPVGSPLSLECTVEGTSNPNLYWYRQAAGRGLQLLFYSVGIGQISSEVPQNLSASRPQDRQFILSSKKLLLSDSGFYLCAWSGSLAGTDTQYFGPGTRLTVL.

This clone was seen only once. The chain uses TRBV29-1 and TRBJ2-7; 8 bases map to TRBD2. V was clipped by 3 bases and J by 0 bases; unmatched bases: 4. Germline CDR1 reads SQVTM; CDR2 reads ANQGSEA. This CDR3 comprises 14 residues. CDR3 sequence (DNA): TGCAGCGTTGAGTACGGGAGGGACTCCTACGAGCAGTACTTC. It codes for CSVEYGRDSYEQYF.

This chain joins TRBV2 and TRBJ2-2; no definite D call. Germline CDR1 reads SNHLY; CDR2 reads FYNNEI. The CDR3 sequence is 15 residues long. The V and J ends lost 5 bases and 3 bases respectively, with 13 bases between them. The CDR3 reads CASSPRVLYTGELFF. CDR3 nucleotide sequence: TGTGCCAGCAGTCCCCGGGTTCTCTACACCGGGGAGCTGTTTTTT.

This clone turned up a few times. The CDR3 nucleotides read TGTGCCAGCAGCCAAGAAGGACTAGCGGCCTCCTCCTACGAGCAGTACTTC. Its protein product is CASSQEGLAASSYEQYF. V gene TRBV4-2 combines with J gene TRBJ2-7; 10 nucleotides align to TRBD2. The CDR3 runs 17 residues. The V gene end was trimmed by 0 bases and the J gene end by 0 bases; junction bases not matched to a gene: 5. Germline V CDR1 and CDR2: LGHNA, YNFKEQ.

J is TRBJ2-2 and V is TRBV2; no definite D call. V shed 4 bases and J shed 1 base, with 7 bases lying between them. CDR1 is SNHLY, CDR2 FYNNEI, per germline. The CDR3 has 14 residues. CDR3 in amino acids: CASSASVNTGELFF. CDR3 DNA: TGTGCCAGCAGTGCTAGTGTGAACACCGGGGAGCTGTTTTTT.

The genes are TRBV7-9 and TRBJ2-2, with D perhaps matching TRBD2 (5 bases). V was shortened by 2 bases and J by 0 bases, with 10 bases between the two germline ends. Per germline, CDR1 SEHNR and CDR2 FQNEAQ (reference sequence). The CDR3 has 16 residues. CDR3 DNA: TGTGCCAGCAGCTTATCGGGAAGGGCGAACACCGGGGAGCTGTTTTTT. Translating gives CASSLSGRANTGELFF.

The rearrangement joins TRBV6-6 to TRBJ1-6; D may be TRBD1 (5 bases). This CDR3 spans 13 amino acids. Germline-derived CDR1 and CDR2 are MNHNY and SVGAGI (reference sequence). V was clipped by 7 bases and J by 6 bases, with 10 bases between them. The CDR3 region is CASTQRGNSPLHF. CDR3 bases: TGTGCCAGCACCCAAAGGGGTAATTCACCCCTCCACTTT.

V usage is TRBV4-3 and J usage is TRBJ2-6, with 9 bases aligning to TRBD1. V lost 3 bases to trimming and J lost 0 bases; unmatched junction nucleotides: 9. The CDR3 consists of 19 residues. The germline V gene encodes CDR1 LGHNA and CDR2 YSLEER. The CDR3 nucleotides are TGCGCCAGCAGCCAGAGCCGGACAGGGGTTTACTCTGGGGCCAACGTCCTGACTTTC. This translates into CASSQSRTGVYSGANVLTF.

This clone has a handful of counts. The chain carries TRBV7-9 and TRBJ1-5, with a tentative D call TRBD1 (5 bases). V was shortened by 5 bases and J by 7 bases, with 9 bases between the two germline ends. The CDR3 is 12 residues long. Germline CDR1 and CDR2: SEHNR and FQNEAQ (reference sequence). The CDR3 sequence is CASSHGTQPQHF. CDR3 coding DNA: TGTGCCAGCAGCCACGGGACCCAGCCCCAGCATTTT.

Details on this clone: Other DNA sequences in the same sample also yield this CDR3. The gene calls are TRBV10-3 and TRBJ2-4, with D unresolved. CDR3 length: 15 amino acids. V was shortened by 0 bases and J by 0 bases, with 6 bases between the two germline ends. Per germline, CDR1 ENHRY and CDR2 SYGVKD. The CDR3 bases are TGTGCCATCAGTGAGTCGGTAGTAGCCAAAAACATTCAGTACTTC. Its protein product is CAISESVVAKNIQYF.

The table lists this clone with a few counts. This rearrangement joins TRBV7-8 to TRBJ1-6; D is uncertain. V dropped 3 bases and J dropped 8 bases, with 8 bases sitting between them. CDR1 is SGHVS and CDR2 is FQNEAQ in the germline V gene. This CDR3 is built from 13 residues. The CDR3 here is CASSFSPDSPLHF. The CDR3 DNA sequence: TGTGCCAGCAGCTTTAGCCCCGATTCACCCCTCCACTTT.

This chain links TRBV18 with TRBJ1-1, with 7 bases aligning to TRBD1. V shed 4 bases, J shed 7 bases, and the junction held 6 bases outside the gene matches. This CDR3 comprises 13 residues. Germline CDR1 is KGHSH and CDR2 is LQKENI. The CDR3 sequence is CASSLSGTVEAFF. In DNA form, the CDR3 reads TGTGCCAGCTCACTCTCCGGGACAGTTGAAGCTTTCTTT.

This clone was recorded once. The chain is built from TRBV7-2 and TRBJ2-1; D unresolved. This CDR3 is 15 amino acids long. V was clipped by 2 bases and J by 1 base, with 9 bases between them. Germline V gene data show CDR1 as SGHTA and CDR2 as FQGNSA. CDR3 bases: TGTGCCAGCAGCTTAACCGGGTTTTCCTACAATGAGCAGTTCTTC. Residues: CASSLTGFSYNEQFF. The full variable domain, with the rest looked up from reference TRBV7-2 and TRBJ2-1, is GAGVSQSPSNKVTEKGKDVELRCDPISGHTALYWYRQSLGQGLEFLIYFQGNSAPDKSGLPSDRFSAERTGGSVSTLTIQRTQQEDSAVYLCASSLTGFSYNEQFFGPGTRLTVL.

With respect to this clone: Other DNA variants within this sample encode the same CDR3. V usage is TRBV5-1 and J usage is TRBJ1-1; tentative D call: TRBD1 (6 bases). This CDR3 is built from 14 residues. Germline CDR1 SGHRS, CDR2 YFSETQ. V dropped 4 bases and J dropped 0 bases, with 10 bases sitting between them. CDR3 nucleotide sequence: TGCGCCAGCAGCACCGGACAGATGAACACTGAAGCTTTCTTT. It is translated as CASSTGQMNTEAFF. Full variable domain (remainder filled in from reference TRBV5-1 and TRBJ1-1): KAGVTQTPRYLIKTRGQQVTLSCSPISGHRSVSWYQQTPGQGLQFLFEYFSETQRNKGNFPGRFSGRQFSNSRSEMNVSTLELGDSALYLCASSTGQMNTEAFFGQGTRLTVV.

This clone was counted a few times. This rearrangement joins TRBV6-5 to TRBJ1-5; D is unclear. The germline V gene has CDR1 MNHEY and CDR2 SVGAGI. V dropped 11 bases and J dropped 0 bases, with 17 bases sitting between them. This CDR3 is built from 15 residues. This chain's CDR3 is CACSKTAFSNQPQHF. CDR3 DNA sequence: TGTGCCTGCTCCAAAACAGCCTTTAGCAATCAGCCCCAGCATTTT.

As to this clone: The same CDR3 can be traced to other DNA sequences in this sample. CDR3 in DNA: TGTGCCAGCAGCCCCCGGACTAGCACAGATACGCAGTATTTT. Encoded protein: CASSPRTSTDTQYF. The rearrangement uses TRBV9 and TRBJ2-3; D perhaps matches TRBD2 (5 bases). V was shortened by 4 bases and J by 0 bases, with 9 bases between the two germline ends. Germline CDR1 reads SGDLS; CDR2 reads YYNGEE. The CDR3 covers 14 residues.

The V and J genes are TRBV10-3 and TRBJ2-1, with 10 nucleotides matching TRBD2. The ends lost 6 bases at V and 4 bases at J; junction bases unmatched: 9. CDR1 ENHRY and CDR2 SYGVKD come from the germline V gene. CDR3 length: 16 residues. DNA for the CDR3: TGTGCCATCAGCCCTTCTAGCGGGGGCCAGTACAATGAGCAGTTCTTC. This sequence encodes CAISPSSGGQYNEQFF.

The V gene is TRBV19, the J gene TRBJ2-7; D might be TRBD2 (6 bases). This CDR3 has 16 amino acids. V lost 3 bases to trimming and J lost 4 bases, with 19 bases between them. Germline values: CDR1 LNHDA, CDR2 SQIVND (reference sequence). CDR3: CASSISPTGTLYEQYF. The DNA of the CDR3 is TGTGCCAGTAGTATCTCACCAACCGGGACTTTGTACGAGCAGTACTTC.